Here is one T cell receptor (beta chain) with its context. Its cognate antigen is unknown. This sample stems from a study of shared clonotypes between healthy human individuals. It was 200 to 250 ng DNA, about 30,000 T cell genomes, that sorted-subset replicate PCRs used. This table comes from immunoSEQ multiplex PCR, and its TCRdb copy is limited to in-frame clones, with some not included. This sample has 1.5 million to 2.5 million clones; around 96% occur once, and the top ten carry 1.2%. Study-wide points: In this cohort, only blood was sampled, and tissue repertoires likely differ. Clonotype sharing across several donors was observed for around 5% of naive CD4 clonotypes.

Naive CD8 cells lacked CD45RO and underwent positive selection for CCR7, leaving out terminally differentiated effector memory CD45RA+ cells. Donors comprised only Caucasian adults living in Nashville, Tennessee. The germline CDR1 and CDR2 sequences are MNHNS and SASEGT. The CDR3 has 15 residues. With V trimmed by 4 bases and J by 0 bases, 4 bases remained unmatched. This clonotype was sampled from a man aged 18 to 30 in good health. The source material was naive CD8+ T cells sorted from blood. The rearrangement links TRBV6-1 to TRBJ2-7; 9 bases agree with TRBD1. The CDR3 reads CASSVGTGLSYEQYF. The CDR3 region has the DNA TGTGCCAGCAGTGTAGGGACAGGGCTCTCCTACGAGCAGTACTTC.